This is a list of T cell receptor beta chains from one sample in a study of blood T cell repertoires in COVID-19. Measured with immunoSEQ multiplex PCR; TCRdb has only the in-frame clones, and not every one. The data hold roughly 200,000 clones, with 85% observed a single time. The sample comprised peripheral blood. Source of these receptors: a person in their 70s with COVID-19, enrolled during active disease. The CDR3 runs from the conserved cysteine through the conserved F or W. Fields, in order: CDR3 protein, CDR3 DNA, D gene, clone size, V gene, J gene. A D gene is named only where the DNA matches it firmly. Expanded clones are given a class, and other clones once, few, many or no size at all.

CDR3: CAWSVALRAAFF
DNA: TGTGCCTGGAGTGTAGCTCTGAGGGCGGCTTTCTTT
D: .
size: .
V: TRBV30
J: TRBJ1-1

CDR3: CASSLSGRRRSGYGYTF
DNA: TGTGCCAGCAGTTTATCCGGGCGTAGGAGGTCTGGCTATGGCTACACCTTC
D: .
size: .
V: TRBV27
J: TRBJ1-2

CDR3: CASRSSGGVDTQYF
DNA: TGTGCCAGCAGATCTAGCGGGGGTGTGGATACGCAGTATTTT
D: TRBD2
size: .
V: TRBV6-5
J: TRBJ2-3

CDR3: CSVDHLQETQYF
DNA: TGCAGCGTTGATCACTTACAAGAGACCCAGTACTTC
D: .
size: .
V: TRBV29-1
J: TRBJ2-5

CDR3: CASSSSTSWWETQYF
DNA: TGTGCCAGCAGTTCTTCCACTAGCTGGTGGGAGACCCAGTACTTC
D: .
size: .
V: TRBV27
J: TRBJ2-5

CDR3: CASSIDSGGGQPQHF
DNA: TGTGCCAGTAGTATAGATTCAGGGGGCGGTCAGCCCCAGCATTTT
D: TRBD1
size: .
V: TRBV19
J: TRBJ1-5

CDR3: CASSGTDRERVLYTDTQYF
DNA: TGCGCCAGCAGCGGCACGGACAGGGAGAGGGTTCTGTACACAGATACGCAGTATTTT
D: TRBD1
size: once
V: TRBV5-1
J: TRBJ2-3

CDR3: CASHDRRESPLHF
DNA: TGTGCCAGCCACGACAGACGCGAATCACCCCTCCACTTT
D: .
size: .
V: TRBV28
J: TRBJ1-6

CDR3: CASSADLRDSSEQYF
DNA: TGTGCCAGCAGCGCAGACCTTCGGGACTCCTCCGAGCAGTACTTC
D: .
size: .
V: TRBV9
J: TRBJ2-7

CDR3: CATRGRWPLHTGELFF
DNA: TGTGCCACCAGGGGGCGGTGGCCCTTGCACACCGGGGAGCTGTTTTTT
D: TRBD1
size: .
V: TRBV19
J: TRBJ2-2

CDR3: CASSTLGGAPRPYNEQFF
DNA: TGTGCCAGCAGTACCCTCGGCGGAGCGCCGAGACCCTACAATGAGCAGTTCTTC
D: .
size: .
V: TRBV28
J: TRBJ2-1

CDR3: CASSLLALAGRYNEQFF
DNA: TGTGCCAGCAGTTTATTGGCCTTGGCGGGAAGATACAATGAGCAGTTCTTC
D: .
size: .
V: TRBV28
J: TRBJ2-1

CDR3: CASSQDRGTGVEKLFF
DNA: TGCGCCAGCAGCCAAGATAGAGGGACAGGGGTTGAAAAACTGTTTTTT
D: TRBD1
size: .
V: TRBV4-3
J: TRBJ1-4

CDR3: CASGRGRNTEAFF
DNA: TGTGCCAGCGGGAGGGGGAGGAACACTGAAGCTTTCTTT
D: .
size: .
V: TRBV19
J: TRBJ1-1

CDR3: CSATDGRGKLFF
DNA: TGCAGCGCCACCGATGGAAGGGGAAAACTGTTTTTT
D: .
size: .
V: TRBV29-1
J: TRBJ1-4

CDR3: CASSFGRPGRTEAFF
DNA: TGTGCCAGCAGCTTTGGCAGGCCCGGGAGGACTGAAGCTTTCTTT
D: .
size: .
V: TRBV5-4
J: TRBJ1-1

CDR3: CASSLGGEQYF
DNA: TGTGCCAGCAGTTTGGGGGGCGAGCAGTACTTC
D: .
size: .
V: TRBV27
J: TRBJ2-7

CDR3: CASSSGTSNSPLHF
DNA: TGTGCCAGCAGCTCCGGGACAAGTAATTCACCCCTCCACTTT
D: .
size: once
V: TRBV7-9
J: TRBJ1-6

CDR3: CASSPTMNNEKLFF
DNA: TGTGCCAGCAGTCCGACAATGAATAATGAAAAACTGTTTTTT
D: .
size: .
V: TRBV6-5
J: TRBJ1-4

CDR3: CASRLPRDRSYEQYF
DNA: TGTGCCAGTAGACTACCGAGGGACAGATCCTACGAGCAGTACTTC
D: TRBD1
size: .
V: TRBV19
J: TRBJ2-7

CDR3: CASSPRTGNYGYTF
DNA: TGTGCCAGCAGCCCCCGGACAGGCAACTATGGCTACACCTTC
D: TRBD1
size: .
V: TRBV7-2
J: TRBJ1-2

CDR3: CATSRDYRAGGYTF
DNA: TGTGCCACCAGCAGAGATTACAGGGCGGGTGGCTACACCTTC
D: .
size: .
V: TRBV15
J: TRBJ1-2

CDR3: CASRLSGLGDTQYF
DNA: TGTGCCAGCAGGCTCTCGGGGTTGGGAGATACGCAGTATTTT
D: .
size: once
V: TRBV6-4
J: TRBJ2-3

CDR3: CASSPRTGDGSDTQYF
DNA: TGTGCCAGCAGCCCCAGGACAGGGGATGGTTCAGATACGCAGTATTTT
D: TRBD1
size: .
V: TRBV9
J: TRBJ2-3

CDR3: CASSVQGARNTGELFF
DNA: TGTGCCAGTAGTGTACAGGGGGCGAGAAACACCGGGGAGCTGTTTTTT
D: TRBD1
size: .
V: TRBV19
J: TRBJ2-2

CDR3: CASSQEPRVNSPLHF
DNA: TGTGCCAGCAGCCAAGAACCGAGGGTTAATTCACCCCTCCACTTT
D: .
size: .
V: TRBV4-2
J: TRBJ1-6

CDR3: CASSNYRGLDEQFF
DNA: TGTGCCAGCAGTAACTACAGGGGGTTGGATGAGCAGTTCTTC
D: TRBD1
size: .
V: TRBV28
J: TRBJ2-1

CDR3: CASSLGSSRNEKLFF
DNA: TGTGCCAGCAGCCTCGGGTCATCTCGTAATGAAAAACTGTTTTTT
D: .
size: .
V: TRBV5-5
J: TRBJ1-4

CDR3: CASSLVRTGEQETQYF
DNA: TGTGCCAGCAGCTTAGTTCGCACAGGCGAGCAAGAGACCCAGTACTTC
D: .
size: .
V: TRBV7-9
J: TRBJ2-5

CDR3: CASQRDRESSYEQYF
DNA: TGTGCCAGCCAGAGGGACAGGGAGAGCTCCTACGAGCAGTACTTC
D: TRBD1
size: .
V: TRBV6-5
J: TRBJ2-7

CDR3: CASSSSGTGFLLSGYTF
DNA: TGTGCCAGCAGCTCCTCCGGGACAGGGTTTCTTTTGTCGGGCTACACCTTC
D: TRBD1
size: .
V: TRBV28
J: TRBJ1-2

CDR3: CASSPLAGGYNEQFF
DNA: TGTGCCAGCAGCCCACTAGCGGGAGGATACAATGAGCAGTTCTTC
D: TRBD2
size: .
V: TRBV4-2
J: TRBJ2-1

CDR3: CATSLRTGETQYF
DNA: TGTGCCACCTCCCTCCGGACGGGGGAGACCCAGTACTTC
D: .
size: .
V: TRBV7-2
J: TRBJ2-5

CDR3: CASSSRDRGREQYF
DNA: TGTGCCAGCAGCTCGAGGGACAGGGGGCGCGAGCAGTACTTC
D: TRBD1
size: .
V: TRBV7-9
J: TRBJ2-7

CDR3: CASSQARGAGSPYEQYF
DNA: TGTGCCAGCAGCCAAGCTAGGGGAGCGGGATCCCCCTACGAGCAGTACTTC
D: TRBD2
size: .
V: TRBV4-2
J: TRBJ2-7

CDR3: CASSSRLAGGPYEQYF
DNA: TGTGCCAGCAGCTCCAGACTAGCGGGGGGCCCCTACGAGCAGTACTTC
D: TRBD2
size: .
V: TRBV5-4
J: TRBJ2-7

CDR3: CASSLRAGGSNTGELFF
DNA: TGTGCCAGCAGCTTAAGGGCTGGGGGCTCCAACACCGGGGAGCTGTTTTTT
D: .
size: .
V: TRBV11-3
J: TRBJ2-2

CDR3: CASSDSMRGGGYTF
DNA: TGTGCCAGCAGTGATTCTATGAGGGGGGGAGGCTACACCTTC
D: .
size: .
V: TRBV6-1
J: TRBJ1-2

CDR3: CASSLGSGQNTDTQYF
DNA: TGTGCCAGCAGCTTAGGATCAGGACAGAACACAGATACGCAGTATTTT
D: .
size: .
V: TRBV13
J: TRBJ2-3

CDR3: CASLGTPNTEAFF
DNA: TGTGCCAGTTTAGGGACACCAAACACTGAAGCTTTCTTT
D: .
size: .
V: TRBV28
J: TRBJ1-1

CDR3: CASSPGQGYNEQFF
DNA: TGTGCCAGCTCACCGGGACAGGGCTACAATGAGCAGTTCTTC
D: TRBD1
size: once
V: TRBV18
J: TRBJ2-1

CDR3: CASSAAGSKNIQYF
DNA: TGTGCCAGCAGTGCAGCCGGGTCTAAAAACATTCAGTACTTC
D: .
size: .
V: TRBV28
J: TRBJ2-4

CDR3: CAISPRGSSGNTIYF
DNA: TGTGCCATCTCCCCTCGAGGGAGCTCTGGAAACACCATATATTTT
D: .
size: .
V: TRBV10-3
J: TRBJ1-3

CDR3: CASRRGQIGTGELFF
DNA: TGTGCCAGCAGAAGGGGACAGATTGGGACCGGGGAGCTGTTTTTT
D: TRBD1
size: .
V: TRBV7-3
J: TRBJ2-2

CDR3: CASSWGTSGSKQFF
DNA: TGTGCCAGCAGCTGGGGGACTAGCGGCTCCAAGCAGTTCTTC
D: TRBD2
size: once
V: TRBV7-3
J: TRBJ2-1

CDR3: CASSEPEGSSPLHF
DNA: TGTGCCAGCAGTGAACCAGAGGGTAGTTCACCCCTCCACTTT
D: .
size: .
V: TRBV6-1
J: TRBJ1-6

CDR3: CASSQEGGAGVQPQHF
DNA: TGTGCCAGCAGCCAAGAAGGGGGAGCGGGGGTTCAGCCCCAGCATTTT
D: .
size: .
V: TRBV3-1/TRBV3-2
J: TRBJ1-5

CDR3: CASSVGDSDTGELFF
DNA: TGTGCCAGCAGCGTAGGGGACAGTGACACCGGGGAGCTGTTTTTT
D: TRBD1
size: .
V: TRBV9
J: TRBJ2-2

CDR3: CASRNVGGLLGNNEQFF
DNA: TGTGCCAGTAGAAATGTGGGGGGACTACTGGGGAACAATGAGCAGTTCTTC
D: TRBD2
size: .
V: TRBV19
J: TRBJ2-1

CDR3: CASSLVGRGPDEQYF
DNA: TGTGCCAGCAGCTTAGTGGGCAGGGGGCCAGACGAGCAGTACTTC
D: TRBD1
size: .
V: TRBV7-2
J: TRBJ2-7

CDR3: CATRHGGARNEQFF
DNA: TGTGCCACCAGACACGGGGGAGCACGCAATGAGCAGTTCTTC
D: .
size: once
V: TRBV24-1
J: TRBJ2-1

CDR3: CASSLSGGGQGGQPQHF
DNA: TGTGCCAGCAGCTTAAGTGGCGGGGGACAGGGCGGTCAGCCCCAGCATTTT
D: TRBD1
size: .
V: TRBV7-2
J: TRBJ1-5